The 30 T cell receptor beta chains below come from one sample, sequenced in a study of blood T cell repertoires in COVID-19. Sequencing used immunoSEQ multiplex PCR; TCRdb keeps in-frame clones, though not all of them. The sample holds some 200,000 clones, around 80% seen once. The sample consisted of peripheral blood. These receptors all come from a woman in her sixties or seventies with acute or convalescent COVID-19.

The rearrangement links TRBV28 to TRBJ1-2; no reliable D call. Germline V gene lookup returns CDR1 MDHEN and CDR2 SYDVKM. The CDR3 is made up of 12 amino acids. The V gene lost 3 bases and the J gene lost 8 bases, with 10 bases spanning the gap. The CDR3 protein is CASSLSRQGYTF. In DNA, the CDR3 is TGTGCCAGCAGTTTGTCCAGGCAAGGCTACACCTTC.

The rearrangement links TRBV28 to TRBJ1-2; D is unresolved. The CDR3 runs 15 residues. Germline V CDR1 and CDR2: MDHEN, SYDVKM. V was pared by 5 bases and J by 6 bases, with 19 bases between. CDR3 protein: CASSISASISHGYTF. CDR3 nucleotide sequence: TGTGCCAGCAGTATTTCTGCCAGTATATCGCATGGCTACACCTTC.

The rearrangement links TRBV4-1 to TRBJ1-1; tentatively, D is TRBD1 (6 bases). This CDR3 contains 15 residues. V lost 1 base and J lost 3, with 12 bases in between. Germline CDR1 is MGHRA and CDR2 is YSYEKL. This chain's CDR3 is CASSQAAQGHTEAFF. The CDR3 coding sequence is TGCGCCAGCAGCCAAGCCGCACAGGGCCACACTGAAGCTTTCTTT.

The chain joins TRBV20-1 to TRBJ2-7; the D is unclear. V lost 3 bases and J 2 bases, leaving 8 bases between the germline ends. This CDR3 region has 12 residues. Germline loops: CDR1 DFQATT, CDR2 SNEGSKA (reference sequence). Here the CDR3 DNA reads TGCAGTGCTAGTCGCCGAGCCTACGAGCAGTACTTC. This gives the protein CSASRRAYEQYF.

This clone was seen just once. The chain has TRBV10-1 and TRBJ2-7, with a possible D match to TRBD1 (5 bases). In germline, CDR1 is WNHNN, CDR2 SYGVQD (reference sequence). V was pared by 0 bases and J by 7 bases, with 10 bases between. The CDR3 contains 13 residues. This chain's CDR3 is CASSESGVTEQYF. The CDR3 DNA reads as TGCGCCAGCAGTGAGTCAGGGGTCACGGAGCAGTACTTC.

V and J are TRBV3-1 (or the pseudogene TRBV3-2) and TRBJ2-5; 12 bases are a match to TRBD2. The CDR3 spans 14 residues. The trim removed 8 bases at V and 4 bases at J, leaving 5 bases unmatched. Germline V gene data show CDR1 as LGHDT and CDR2 as YNNKEL (reference sequence). The CDR3 DNA is TGTGCCAGCCGCGGGACTAGCGGGTTAGAGACCCAGTACTTC. It codes for CASRGTSGLETQYF.

This clone has only a few counts. CDR3 sequence: CASSNEGRADTQYF. DNA for the CDR3: TGTGCCAGCAGTAACGAGGGGAGGGCGGATACGCAGTATTTT. The chain joins TRBV6-5 to TRBJ2-3; 7 positions agree with TRBD2. Germline CDR1 is MNHEY and CDR2 is SVGAGI. V trimming: 5 bases; J trimming: 6 bases; junction bases outside the gene matches: 8. CDR3 size: 14 residues.

This chain links TRBV28 with TRBJ2-7, with 8 bases identical to TRBD2. The CDR3 totals 15 residues. Germline V lookup: CDR1 MDHEN, CDR2 SYDVKM. V dropped 6 bases and J dropped 4; count of bases not matched to a gene: 11. CDR3 in amino acids: CASSSPGGSYYEQYF. In DNA form, the CDR3 reads TGTGCCAGCAGCTCCCCGGGGGGGAGTTATTACGAGCAGTACTTC.

The J gene is TRBJ2-2, the V gene TRBV7-9; TRBD2 matches 10 bases. V shed 6 bases, J shed 4 bases, and the junction held 2 bases outside the gene matches. Germline V CDR1 and CDR2: SEHNR, FQNEAQ (reference sequence). The CDR3 covers 14 residues. The CDR3 DNA reads TGTGCCAGCAGGACTAGCGGGCCCACCGGGGAGCTGTTTTTT. Its translation is CASRTSGPTGELFF.

This clone was found once. The chain recombines TRBV5-1 with TRBJ1-1; the match to TRBD1 covers 7 bases. Per germline, CDR1 SGHRS and CDR2 YFSETQ. The CDR3 is 15 amino acids. J was trimmed by 1 base and V by 5 bases; bases with no gene match: 8. CDR3 loop: CASSLTGSGNTEAFF. In nucleotides, the CDR3 is TGCGCCAGCAGTTTGACAGGGAGCGGGAACACTGAAGCTTTCTTT.

J is TRBJ1-2 and V is TRBV5-4; tentative D call: TRBD1 (5 bases). CDR1 is SGHNT, CDR2 YYREEE, per germline (reference sequence). This CDR3 has 13 amino acids. Trimming took off 7 bases at V and 7 bases at J, with 17 bases between the two ends. CDR3 loop: CASRYWGMAGYTF. The DNA of the CDR3 is TGTGCCAGCCGATACTGGGGCATGGCTGGCTACACCTTC.

V gene TRBV11-3 combines with J gene TRBJ2-1, with 12 bases identical to TRBD2. From germline, CDR1 is SGHNT and CDR2 YENEEA. Losses at the gene ends were 5 bases for V and 8 bases for J; bases not matched to a gene: 13. The CDR3 is 17 residues long. The CDR3 loop is CASSHRLTSGRSDEQFF. In DNA, the CDR3 is TGTGCCAGCAGCCACCGACTGACTAGCGGGAGATCGGATGAGCAGTTCTTC.

The rearrangement uses TRBV5-1 and TRBJ2-1; TRBD2 aligns across 10 bases. The ends lost 4 bases at V and 4 bases at J; junction bases unmatched: 5. This CDR3 is 15 amino acids long. Per the germline V gene, CDR1 is SGHRS and CDR2 is YFSETQ. In nucleotides, the CDR3 is TGCGCCAGCAGCCCTCCGACTAGCGGGTACAATGAGCAGTTCTTC. Amino acids: CASSPPTSGYNEQFF.

The V call is TRBV28, the J call TRBJ1-3; perhaps TRBD1 as D (5 bases). Germline assignment: CDR1 MDHEN and CDR2 SYDVKM. This CDR3 spans 14 amino acids. V was shortened by 10 bases and J by 0 bases, with 13 bases between the two germline ends. The CDR3 DNA reads TGTGCCACTGTCGACAGCCACTCTGGAAACACCATATATTTT. Translated: CATVDSHSGNTIYF. The entire variable domain, with the rest obtained from reference TRBV28 and TRBJ1-3, is as follows: DVKVTQSSRYLVKRTGEKVFLECVQDMDHENMFWYRQDPGLGLRLIYFSYDVKMKEKGDIPEGYSVSREKKERFSLILESASTNQTSMYLCATVDSHSGNTIYFGEGSWLTVV.

The CDR3: CASSTRGGLGEQYF. The CDR3 bases are TGTGCCAGCAGCACACGAGGGGGCCTGGGCGAGCAGTACTTC. The V and J genes are TRBV7-9 and TRBJ2-7; 7 bases agree with TRBD1. V lost 5 bases and J lost 6; bases outside the gene matches: 10. Per the germline V gene, CDR1 is SEHNR and CDR2 is FQNEAQ (reference sequence). The CDR3 has 14 amino acids.

The chain uses TRBV5-5 and TRBJ2-2; D remains unclear. Trimming took off 4 bases at V and 1 base at J, with 8 bases between the two ends. The CDR3 sequence is 14 residues long. From germline, CDR1 is SGHKS and CDR2 YYEKEE (reference sequence). CDR3 sequence reads: CASSILGNTGELFF. The CDR3 DNA reads as TGTGCCAGCAGCATTCTAGGGAACACCGGGGAGCTGTTTTTT.

The CDR3 sequence is CAWRQGANEQFF. The DNA of the CDR3 is TGTGCCTGGAGACAGGGGGCCAATGAGCAGTTCTTC. This sequence joins TRBV30 and TRBJ2-1; 9 positions agree with TRBD1. The CDR3 has 12 amino acids. Germline V CDR1 and CDR2: GTSNPN, SVGIG (reference sequence). Losses at the gene ends were 3 bases for V and 6 bases for J; bases not matched to a gene: 0.

V gene TRBV5-1 combines with J gene TRBJ2-1; TRBD1 might be the D (6 bases). The CDR3 contains 15 residues. Per germline, CDR1 SGHRS and CDR2 YFSETQ. Between the trimmed V and J ends, which lost 5 bases and 0 bases, there was a span of 12 bases. Here the CDR3 reads CASRREGGSYNEQFF. The CDR3 DNA reads TGCGCCAGCAGGCGAGAAGGGGGCTCCTACAATGAGCAGTTCTTC.

The count of this clone is one. Other DNA sequences in this specimen translate into the identical CDR3. The chain is built from TRBV28 and TRBJ1-2; D might be TRBD1 (5 bases). V was clipped by 2 bases and J by 7 bases, with 8 bases between them. CDR3 length: 12 residues. Germline V gene data show CDR1 as MDHEN and CDR2 as SYDVKM. DNA of the CDR3: TGTGCCAGCAGTTTAGGGCAGGGTGGCTACACCTTC. It codes for CASSLGQGGYTF.

The rearrangement joins TRBV18 to TRBJ2-7; 8 positions agree with TRBD2. Losses at the gene ends were 3 bases for V and 6 bases for J; bases not matched to a gene: 13. Germline V gives CDR1 KGHSH, CDR2 LQKENI. The CDR3 spans 16 residues. CDR3 region: CASSPRSGGRVVEQYF. The CDR3 DNA follows: TGTGCCAGCTCACCCCGGTCGGGGGGGCGCGTGGTCGAGCAGTACTTC.

The gene calls are TRBV2 and TRBJ2-7; 8 bases fit TRBD1. The CDR3 runs to 14 residues. The germline V gene encodes CDR1 SNHLY and CDR2 FYNNEI. Trimming at V came to 6 bases and at J to 4 bases, leaving 8 bases not matched to a gene. CDR3 sequence reads: CASSGGQESYEQYF. The CDR3 DNA follows: TGTGCCAGCAGCGGGGGACAGGAAAGTTACGAGCAGTACTTC. Together with reference TRBV2 and TRBJ2-7, the CDR3 gives the full variable domain: EPEVTQTPSHQVTQMGQEVILRCVPISNHLYFYWYRQILGQKVEFLVSFYNNEISEKSEIFDDQFSVERPDGSNFTLKIRSTKLEDSAMYFCASSGGQESYEQYFGPGTRLTVT.

The chain couples TRBV3-1 (or the pseudogene TRBV3-2) to TRBJ1-5, with D possibly TRBD1 on 5 matching bases. Per the germline V gene, CDR1 is LGHDT and CDR2 is YNNKEL (reference sequence). V lost 1 base and J 7 bases, leaving 11 bases between the germline ends. The CDR3 extends over 14 amino acids. The CDR3 loop is CASSQAQGRQPQHF. The CDR3 DNA follows: TGTGCCAGCAGCCAAGCGCAGGGTAGGCAGCCCCAGCATTTT.

In this sample, this clone turned up a few times. This sequence joins TRBV3-1 (or the pseudogene TRBV3-2) and TRBJ1-4; D may be TRBD1 (6 bases). The germline CDR1 and CDR2 sequences are LGHDT and YNNKEL (reference sequence). CDR3 length: 15 amino acids. V was pared by 5 bases and J by 5 bases, with 15 bases between. The CDR3 sequence: CASSETGKWNEKLFF. DNA of the CDR3: TGTGCCAGCAGCGAAACAGGGAAGTGGAATGAAAAACTGTTTTTT.

The chain couples TRBV21-1 to TRBJ2-1; the table's D call, TRBD1, has no DNA check behind it. TRBV21-1 is reported as a pseudogene. CDR3 size: 14 residues. The CDR3 loop is CASSIDQGSNEQFF. CDR3 bases: TGTGCCAGCAGCATTGATCAGGGGTCCAATGAGCAGTTCTTC.

V usage is TRBV19 and J usage is TRBJ2-4, with D perhaps TRBD1 (6 bases). The CDR3 consists of 15 residues. With 4 bases removed from V and 6 bases from J, the gap between germline ends came to 16 bases. Germline V gene lookup returns CDR1 LNHDA and CDR2 SQIVND (reference sequence). In DNA, the CDR3 is TGTGCCAGTAGTAGGGTTACAGGGTTGGGAAACATTCAGTACTTC. Translating it yields CASSRVTGLGNIQYF.

The genes are TRBV27 and TRBJ2-2; D might be TRBD1 (6 bases). The germline V gene encodes CDR1 MNHEY and CDR2 SMNVEV (reference sequence). The CDR3 is made up of 16 amino acids. V was trimmed by 5 bases and J by 4 bases, leaving 17 bases between them. Here the CDR3 DNA reads TGTGCCAGCAGTCCGAAACTGGGGGCCGGCACCGGGGAGCTGTTTTTT. This gives the protein CASSPKLGAGTGELFF.

The V call is TRBV19, the J call TRBJ2-1; D might be TRBD1 (6 bases). This CDR3 spans 15 amino acids. The germline V and J ends were trimmed by 3 bases and 0 bases, with 9 bases remaining between them. Germline assignment: CDR1 LNHDA and CDR2 SQIVND (reference sequence). In nucleotides, the CDR3 is TGTGCCAGTAGTATGGGGGCTAGCTCCTACAATGAGCAGTTCTTC. This gives the protein CASSMGASSYNEQFF.

As concerns this clone: A single base separates this from a much larger clone, so it may be a read error. This chain links TRBV5-4 with TRBJ2-2; TRBD2 agrees at 9 bases. The ends lost 0 bases at V and 0 bases at J; junction bases unmatched: 0. The CDR3 loop spans 16 amino acids. Germline CDR1 is SGHNT and CDR2 is YYREEE (reference sequence). The CDR3 bases are TGTGCCAGCAGCTTGGGACTAGCGGCGAACACCGGGGAGCTGTTTTTT. Protein product: CASSLGLAANTGELFF.

The count of this clone is one. The chain uses TRBV6-4 and TRBJ2-2, with D unresolved. Germline CDR1 is MRHNA and CDR2 is SNTAGT. This CDR3 is built from 11 residues. Trimming removed 5 bases from V and 8 bases from J, with 6 bases in between. The CDR3 nucleotides read TGTGCCAGCAGTTTAGCTGGGGAGCTGTTTTTT. This codes for CASSLAGELFF.

The rearrangement uses TRBV6-1 and TRBJ2-1, with D tentatively TRBD2 (6 bases). Trimming cost V 7 bases and J 7 bases, with 14 bases left between them. CDR3 length: 13 residues. Per germline, CDR1 MNHNS and CDR2 SASEGT. The CDR3 is CASTFTGRNEQFF. The DNA for the CDR3 is TGTGCCAGCACCTTTACCGGGAGAAATGAGCAGTTCTTC.